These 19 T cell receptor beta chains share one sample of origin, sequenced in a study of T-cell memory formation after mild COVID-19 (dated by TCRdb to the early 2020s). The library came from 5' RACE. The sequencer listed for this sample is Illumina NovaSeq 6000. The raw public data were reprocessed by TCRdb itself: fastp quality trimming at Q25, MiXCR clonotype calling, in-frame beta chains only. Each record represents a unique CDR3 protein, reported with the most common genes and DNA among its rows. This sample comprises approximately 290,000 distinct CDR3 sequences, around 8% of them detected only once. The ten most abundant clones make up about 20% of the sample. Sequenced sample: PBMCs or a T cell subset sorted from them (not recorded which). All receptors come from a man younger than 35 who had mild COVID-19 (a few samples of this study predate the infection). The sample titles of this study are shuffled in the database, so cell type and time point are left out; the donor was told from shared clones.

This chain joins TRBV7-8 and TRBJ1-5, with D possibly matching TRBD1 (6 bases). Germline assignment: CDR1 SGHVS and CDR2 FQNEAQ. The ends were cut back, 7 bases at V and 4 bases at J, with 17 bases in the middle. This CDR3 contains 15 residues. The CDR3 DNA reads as TGTGCCAGCACGAGGGCAATAGGGGGTAATCAGCCCCAGCATTTT. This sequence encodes CASTRAIGGNQPQHF.

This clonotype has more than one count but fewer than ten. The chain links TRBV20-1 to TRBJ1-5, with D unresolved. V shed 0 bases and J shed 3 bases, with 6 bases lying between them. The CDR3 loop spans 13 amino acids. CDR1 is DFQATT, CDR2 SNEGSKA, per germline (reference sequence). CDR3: CSARDVHNQPQHF. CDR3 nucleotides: TGCAGTGCTAGAGATGTTCACAATCAGCCCCAGCATTTT.

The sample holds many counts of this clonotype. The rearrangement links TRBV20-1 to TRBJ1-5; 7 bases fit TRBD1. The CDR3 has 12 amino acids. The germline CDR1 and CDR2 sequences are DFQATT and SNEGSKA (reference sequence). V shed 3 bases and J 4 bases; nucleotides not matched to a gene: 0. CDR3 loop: CSARTGNQPQHF. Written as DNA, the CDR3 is TGCAGTGCTAGGACAGGGAATCAGCCCCAGCATTTT.

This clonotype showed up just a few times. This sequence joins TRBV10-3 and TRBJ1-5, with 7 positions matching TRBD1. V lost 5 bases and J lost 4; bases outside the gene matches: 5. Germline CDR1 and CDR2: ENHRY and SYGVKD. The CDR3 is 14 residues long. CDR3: CAISRDSRNQPQHF. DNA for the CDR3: TGTGCCATCAGTCGGGACAGTAGGAATCAGCCCCAGCATTTT.

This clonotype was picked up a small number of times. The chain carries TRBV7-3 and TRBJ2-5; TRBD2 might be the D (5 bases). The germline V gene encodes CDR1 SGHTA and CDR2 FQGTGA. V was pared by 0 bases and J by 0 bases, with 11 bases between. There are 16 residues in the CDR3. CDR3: CASSLTGRRYQETQYF. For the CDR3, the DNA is TGTGCCAGCAGCTTAACAGGGCGGAGGTACCAAGAGACCCAGTACTTC.

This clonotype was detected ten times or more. CDR3 region: CASSHGQGADTQYF. The DNA for the CDR3 is TGCGCCAGCAGCCATGGCCAGGGGGCAGATACGCAGTATTTT. The chain employs TRBV4-3 and TRBJ2-3; 7 positions match TRBD1. This CDR3 region has 14 residues. In germline, CDR1 is LGHNA, CDR2 YSLEER. J lost 4 bases, V lost 3 bases, and 4 bases had no gene match.

For the CDR3, the DNA is TGTGCCAGCTCACCCATATCAGGGGACACTGAAGCTTTCTTT. It codes for CASSPISGDTEAFF. The V call is TRBV18, the J call TRBJ1-1, with D perhaps matching TRBD1 (6 bases). The germline V and J ends were trimmed by 3 bases and 3 bases, with 11 bases remaining between them. Per the germline V gene, CDR1 is KGHSH and CDR2 is LQKENI. This CDR3 region has 14 residues.

The chain's CDR3 is CASSSRTGLGSGANVLTF. The DNA of the CDR3 is TGTGCCAGCAGTTCACGGACAGGGCTTGGATCTGGGGCCAACGTCCTGACTTTC. The chain carries TRBV12-3 or TRBV12-4 and TRBJ2-6; TRBD1 matches at 8 bases. V shed 4 bases, J shed 1 base, and the junction held 9 bases outside the gene matches. The CDR3 loop spans 18 amino acids.

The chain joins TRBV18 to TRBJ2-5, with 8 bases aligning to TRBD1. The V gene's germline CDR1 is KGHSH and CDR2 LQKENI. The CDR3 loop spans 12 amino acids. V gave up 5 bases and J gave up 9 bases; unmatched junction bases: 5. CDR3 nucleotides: TGTGCCAGCTCAGAGGACAGGGTGGCCCAGTACTTC. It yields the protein CASSEDRVAQYF.

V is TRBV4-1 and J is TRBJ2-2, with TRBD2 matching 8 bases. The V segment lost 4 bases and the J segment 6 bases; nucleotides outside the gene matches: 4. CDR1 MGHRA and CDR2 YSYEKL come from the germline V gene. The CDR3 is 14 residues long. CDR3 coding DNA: TGCGCCAGCAGCCCGGGGGGGACCTCCGGGGAGCTGTTTTTT. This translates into CASSPGGTSGELFF.

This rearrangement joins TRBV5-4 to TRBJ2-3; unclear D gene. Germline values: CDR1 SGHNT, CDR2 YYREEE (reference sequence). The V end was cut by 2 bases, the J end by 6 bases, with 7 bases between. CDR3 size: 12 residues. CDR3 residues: CASSFGVDTQYF. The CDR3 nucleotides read TGTGCCAGCAGCTTTGGCGTGGATACGCAGTATTTT.

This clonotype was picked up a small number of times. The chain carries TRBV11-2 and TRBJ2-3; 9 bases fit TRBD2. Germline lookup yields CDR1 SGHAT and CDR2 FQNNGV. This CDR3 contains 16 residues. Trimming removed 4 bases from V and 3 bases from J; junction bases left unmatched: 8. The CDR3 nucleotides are TGTGCCAGCAGCTCCCCCCCGGGACTAGCAACAGATACGCAGTATTTT. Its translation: CASSSPPGLATDTQYF.

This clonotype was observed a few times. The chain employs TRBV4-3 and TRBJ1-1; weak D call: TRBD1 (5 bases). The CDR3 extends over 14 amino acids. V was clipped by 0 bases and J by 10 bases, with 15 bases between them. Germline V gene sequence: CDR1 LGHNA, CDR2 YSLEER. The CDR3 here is CASSQDLGATGAFF. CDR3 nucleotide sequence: TGCGCCAGCAGCCAAGATCTAGGGGCCACGGGAGCTTTCTTT.

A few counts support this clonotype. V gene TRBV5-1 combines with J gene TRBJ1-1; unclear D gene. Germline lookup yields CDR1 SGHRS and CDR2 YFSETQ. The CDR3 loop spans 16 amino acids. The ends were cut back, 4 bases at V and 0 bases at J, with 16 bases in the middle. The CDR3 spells CASSDVTGTMNTEAFF. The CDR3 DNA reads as TGCGCCAGCAGCGACGTAACGGGCACTATGAACACTGAAGCTTTCTTT. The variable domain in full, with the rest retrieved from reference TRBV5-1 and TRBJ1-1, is KAGVTQTPRYLIKTRGQQVTLSCSPISGHRSVSWYQQTPGQGLQFLFEYFSETQRNKGNFPGRFSGRQFSNSRSEMNVSTLELGDSALYLCASSDVTGTMNTEAFFGQGTRLTVV.

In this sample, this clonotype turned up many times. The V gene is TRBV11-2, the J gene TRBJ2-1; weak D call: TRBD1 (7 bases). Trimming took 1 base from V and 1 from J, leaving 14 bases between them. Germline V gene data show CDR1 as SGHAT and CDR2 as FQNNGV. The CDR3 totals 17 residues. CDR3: CASSLVRQGGSYNEQFF. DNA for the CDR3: TGTGCCAGCAGCTTAGTTCGCCAGGGGGGATCCTACAATGAGCAGTTCTTC.

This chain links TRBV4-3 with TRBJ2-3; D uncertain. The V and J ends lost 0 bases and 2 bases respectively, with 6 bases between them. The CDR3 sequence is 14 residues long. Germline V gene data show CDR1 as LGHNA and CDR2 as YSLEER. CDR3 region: CASSQDVNTDTQYF. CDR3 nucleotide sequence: TGCGCCAGCAGCCAAGACGTAAACACAGATACGCAGTATTTT.

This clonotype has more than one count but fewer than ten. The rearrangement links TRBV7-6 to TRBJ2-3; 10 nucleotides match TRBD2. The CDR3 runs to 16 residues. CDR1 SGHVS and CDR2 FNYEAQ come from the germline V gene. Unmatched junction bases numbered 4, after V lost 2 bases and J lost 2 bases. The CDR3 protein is CASSLPLAGATDTQYF. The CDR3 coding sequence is TGTGCCAGCAGCTTACCCCTAGCGGGGGCCACAGATACGCAGTATTTT.

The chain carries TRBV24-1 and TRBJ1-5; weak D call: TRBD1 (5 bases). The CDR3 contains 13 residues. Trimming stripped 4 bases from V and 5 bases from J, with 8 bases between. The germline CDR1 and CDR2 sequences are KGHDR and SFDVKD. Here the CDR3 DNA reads TGTGCCACCAGTGAGCAGGGTTATCAGCCCCAGCATTTT. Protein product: CATSEQGYQPQHF.

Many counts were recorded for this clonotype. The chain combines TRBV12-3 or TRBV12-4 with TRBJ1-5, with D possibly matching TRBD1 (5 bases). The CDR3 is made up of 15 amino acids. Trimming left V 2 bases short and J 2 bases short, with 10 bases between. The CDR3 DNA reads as TGTGCCAGCAGTTTACGAGGGGAGGGCAATCAGCCCCAGCATTTT. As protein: CASSLRGEGNQPQHF.